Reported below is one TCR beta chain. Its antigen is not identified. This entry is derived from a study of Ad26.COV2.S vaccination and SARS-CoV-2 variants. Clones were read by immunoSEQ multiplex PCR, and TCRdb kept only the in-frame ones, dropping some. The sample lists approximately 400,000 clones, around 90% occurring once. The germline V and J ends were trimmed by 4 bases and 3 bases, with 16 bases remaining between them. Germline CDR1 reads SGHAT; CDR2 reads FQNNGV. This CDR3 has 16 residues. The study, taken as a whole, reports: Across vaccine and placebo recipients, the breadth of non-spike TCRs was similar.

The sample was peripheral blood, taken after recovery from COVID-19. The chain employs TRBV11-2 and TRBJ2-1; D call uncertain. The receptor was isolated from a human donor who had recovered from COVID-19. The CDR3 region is CASSSNSNPGYNEQFF. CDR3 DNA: TGTGCCAGCAGCTCGAACTCCAACCCCGGCTACAATGAGCAGTTCTTC.